This record looks at one TCR beta chain sequence and its context. Its matching antigen is unknown. This sample is drawn from a study of T-cell memory formation after mild COVID-19. As for the study in general: Clusters were largely donor specific.

TCR alpha and TCR beta cDNA libraries carrying sample barcodes and UMIs came from 5'RACE with constant-segment primers. One entry per CDR3 protein, called by TCRdb with MiXCR from the 5' RACE reads. Of tens of thousands of distinct CDR3 sequences in the sample, roughly 15% were seen once. Overall study results and limits: Pre-infection memory already had some responding clones, implying cross-reactive memory joined. For contracting clones, CD4+ ones sat mainly in CM and EM, CD8+ in EMRA.

The specimen sequenced was PBMCs or a T cell subset sorted from them (not recorded which). The TCR sequence derives from a man aged 18 to 35 who had mild COVID-19 (a few samples of this study predate the infection). Cell type and time point are not known.

CDR3 in DNA: TGTGCCAGCAGTTTCGTTGCATCAGGGGACTTTAGGTACGAGCAGTACTTC. Amino acid sequence: CASSFVASGDFRYEQYF. The chain recombines TRBV27 with TRBJ2-7; possibly TRBD1 or TRBD2 for D (6 bases each). V was cut by 3 bases and J by 4 bases, with 22 bases left in between. The CDR3 length is 17 residues. CDR1 is MNHEY, CDR2 SMNVEV, per germline (reference sequence).